This T cell receptor beta chain is drawn from a study of CD8+CD57+ T cells in acquired aplastic anemia. About the study: Sorted cells (CD4+ and CD8+) yielded DNA amounts that averaged approximately 3.1 ug.

Selection for sequencing was limited to patients who had shown CD8+CD57+ cell expansion by flow cytometry. The blood sampling took place in patients who had so far received no therapy. With 4 bases removed from V and 2 bases from J, the gap between germline ends came to 9 bases. Germline V CDR1 and CDR2: MNHEY, SVGEGT. The CDR3 has 14 residues. Study outcomes and limitations: Patients and controls shared some 30 CD8+ CDR3 sequences, highly expressed in patients. Controls did not differ significantly from patients in CD8+ Simpson's diversity.

The study profiled TCR beta VDJ and CDR3 using genomic DNA as template. MiXCR, run by TCRdb on the reads, gives a single entry per CDR3 protein. The sample holds approximately 260,000 distinct CDR3 sequences, 82% seen once. This clonotype has at least ten counts. What it binds is unknown. The sequence derives from a human donor with aplastic anemia. V usage is TRBV6-2 or TRBV6-3 and J usage is TRBJ1-3; the D gene is possibly TRBD1 (5 bases). Source material: sorted CD4+, CD8+, or CD8+CD57+ T cells (not recorded which) from PBMCs. The CDR3 spells CASSWTRPGNTIYF. The CDR3 DNA is TGTGCCAGCAGTTGGACACGACCTGGAAACACCATATATTTT.